This TCR beta chain was identified during a study of blood T cells in healthy people across ages (dated by TCRdb to between 2015 and 2017). With respect to the entire study: In model experiments, roughly one uniquely barcoded TCR beta cDNA molecule per two T cells was captured by template switching. To track age-related changes in TCR beta repertoire diversity, the study relied on deep sequencing normalized with unique cDNA molecular identifiers. The study analyzed two additional independent replicas of 1 million unique cDNA reads from the same blood draw for two donors, one aged 18 to 29 and one aged 80 or older. To avoid experimental bias, donors of different ages were distributed randomly across sequencing lanes. The donors were split into four age groups: young (average about 16 years), middle-aged (around 37), aged (approximately 60) and long-lived (under 85).

Broad study findings and their caveats: Estimates of total diversity based on one million sequenced T cells were considered lower bounds and underestimates. Because donor CMV infection status was unknown, age-related changes in expanded clonotypes were potentially confounded. Compared with the aged group, more naive CD4+ T cells, fewer expanded clones and increased TCR diversity were shown by the long-lived group, suggesting age selection. Observed TCR beta diversity correlated strongly with the percentage of naive T cells measured by flow cytometry. Since profiling was done on bulk unsorted PBMCs, naive and antigen-experienced compartments could not be conclusively compared. Observed TCR beta diversity per million T cells fell roughly linearly with age, and a significant reduction was already apparent by age roughly 40.

Donors were 30 to 45 systemically healthy Caucasian individuals from Russia aged roughly 6 to 90 years. Each donor gave ten milliliters of peripheral blood, drawn into EDTA-treated Vacutainer tubes. PBMCs were isolated by Ficoll-Paque density-gradient centrifugation, with at least 6 million obtained per sample. Trizol reagent was used to extract total RNA from the PBMCs, yielding at least 5.5 micrograms per sample. For every donor, flow cytometry on a PBMC aliquot measured the percentage of naive CD45RAhigh/CD27high T cells. Receptor libraries were prepared by 5' RACE. A second about 7 to 11 cycle PCR used a sample-barcoded 5' primer and a J-beta primer mix. A unique molecular identifier was introduced onto each TCR beta cDNA molecule by a template-switch 5' adaptor carrying 12 random nucleotides. At least 2.5 million CDR3-containing paired-end reads were obtained from each sample. First-strand cDNA synthesis was performed from all RNA using the Mint cDNA synthesis kit, with priming by a TRBC-specific oligonucleotide. Following uracil-DNA glycosylase treatment, all cDNA underwent a first 18-cycle PCR with the universal primers M1SS and BC2_uni_R. Turning to the authors' computational methods: For normalization, 1 million high-quality reads were randomly selected from each sample, with every read carrying a distinct molecular identifier. Instead of being binned into consensus sequences, reads that shared molecular identifiers were thrown out. MiTCR, run with a Q25 quality threshold and the strictest error-elimination algorithm, handled CDR3 identification, clonotype clustering and error correction. Lower-bound total TCR beta diversity was estimated with a nonparametric unseen species model using Euler transformation. TCRdb itself trimmed the public reads at Q25 with fastp, ran MiXCR and retained productive beta chains. Rows with a matching CDR3 protein are joined into one entry that keeps the most common DNA and genes. TCRdb's processing, not the authors' own work, is the source of the V and J calls. Within this sample are 1,800,000 or so distinct CDR3 sequences, with around 40% of them counted one time only. Together, the top ten hold about 21% of the sample.

Note on this clonotype: Its antigen is still unknown. No base qualities exist here, and no much larger clone lies one base off it.

The CDR3 runs 14 residues from the cysteine to the phenylalanine. CDR3 DNA only is kept here, 42 bases in frame from base 1. Trimming takes 2 bases from V and 4 bases from J, and the germline ends sit 11 bases apart. For CDR1 and CDR2, the germline V gene lists MNHNS and SASEGT. The material sequenced was blood. The chain was built from TRBV6-1 and TRBJ1-2, with a tentative D gene TRBD1 over 5 matching bases. This TCR was recovered from a human donor in good health. The DNA reads as follows: TGTGCCAGCAGTGAATCCCGCAGGGCCTATGGCTACACCTTC. The encoded protein is CASSESRRAYGYTF.